This passage covers 19 T cell receptor beta chains from one sample sequenced in a study of spatial heterogeneity in lung cancer. Time point reported: sample taken at primary tumor resection. The authors sequenced whole RNA from tumor, nontumor lung or frozen PBMC without sorting. In TCRdb, the 5' RACE reads were re-called with MiXCR into one record per CDR3 protein. The sample has approximately 13,000 distinct CDR3 sequences, about 5% seen once. Material: lung tumor tissue, obtained at surgery. The receptors stem from a human donor with early-stage non-small cell lung cancer.

This clonotype was counted ten times or more. This beta chain is off target for a library built for alpha chains, so its abundance means little. The V and J genes are TRBV20-1 and TRBJ1-2; 8 bases agree with TRBD1. The V segment lost 0 bases and the J segment 6 bases; nucleotides outside the gene matches: 0. There are 12 residues in the CDR3. CDR1 and CDR2 (germline): DFQATT, SNEGSKA (reference sequence). The CDR3 DNA is TGCAGTGCTAGAGACAGGGGGCATGGCTACACCTTC. Translated, it gives CSARDRGHGYTF.

This clonotype was detected ten times or more. This beta chain appears as a stray read in a library generated for alpha chains; its size is not informative. The gene calls are TRBV12-3 or TRBV12-4 and TRBJ1-4; maybe TRBD1 (5 bases). Trimming removed 6 bases at V and 8 bases at J, with 13 bases between. This CDR3 spans 13 amino acids. The CDR3: CASSLPNREKLFF. The CDR3 DNA follows: TGTGCCAGCAGCCTCCCTAACAGGGAAAAACTGTTTTTT.

This clonotype was seen ten or more times. A library prepared for alpha chains yielded this beta chain as an off-target read; its size is of little meaning. This rearrangement joins TRBV20-1 to TRBJ2-3; D possibly uses TRBD1 or TRBD2 (7 bases each). Germline V gene lookup returns CDR1 DFQATT and CDR2 SNEGSKA (reference sequence). This CDR3 has 14 amino acids. Between the trimmed V and J ends, which lost 6 bases and 2 bases, there was a span of 15 bases. The CDR3 reads CSAGGGTSTDTQYF. DNA of the CDR3: TGCAGTGCGGGAGGGGGCACCTCCACAGATACGCAGTATTTT.

This clonotype ranks as medium-sized. This beta chain was picked up by a library intended for alpha chains and is off target, so its count carries little meaning. This chain links TRBV25-1 with TRBJ1-1; no reliable D call. Deletions cut 9 bases from V and 1 base from J, with 9 bases between. Looked up from germline, CDR1 is MGHDK and CDR2 is SYGVNS. The CDR3 covers 12 residues. The CDR3 DNA reads TGTGCCAGTCAGTATTCGAACACTGAAGCTTTCTTT. Residues: CASQYSNTEAFF.

This clonotype was seen many times. This beta chain is a stray sequence in a library constructed for alpha chains; its clone size is not meaningful. The genes are TRBV20-1 and TRBJ1-4; D is ambiguous. V was shortened by 6 bases and J by 5 bases, with 16 bases between the two germline ends. CDR3 length: 14 amino acids. CDR1 is DFQATT, CDR2 SNEGSKA, per germline (reference sequence). The CDR3 sequence: CSASGESLNEKLFF. CDR3 sequence (DNA): TGCAGTGCCAGTGGTGAGAGCCTAAATGAAAAACTGTTTTTT.

This clonotype was seen at least ten times. This beta chain turned up in a library designed for alpha chains; as an off-target read, its abundance says little. The rearrangement uses TRBV7-9 and TRBJ2-4, with 9 nucleotides matching TRBD1. CDR3 length: 16 amino acids. Per the germline V gene, CDR1 is SEHNR and CDR2 is FQNEAQ (reference sequence). Unmatched junction bases numbered 5, after V lost 4 bases and J lost 1 base. CDR3 DNA sequence: TGTGCCAGCAGCTCCGCGGACAGGGGCGCCAAAAACATTCAGTACTTC. Encoded protein: CASSSADRGAKNIQYF.

The table lists this clonotype with many counts. This beta chain was picked up by a library intended for alpha chains and is off target, so its count carries little meaning. The rearrangement uses TRBV5-1 and TRBJ1-2; D remains ambiguous. There are 13 residues in the CDR3. CDR1 is SGHRS and CDR2 is YFSETQ in the germline V gene. V dropped 10 bases and J dropped 8 bases, with 21 bases sitting between them. CDR3 in DNA: TGCGCCTCCTCCCGCGAGGGTGCAAAGGGCTACACCTTC. This sequence encodes CASSREGAKGYTF.

This clonotype was seen repeatedly, ten times or more. This beta chain appears as a stray read in a library generated for alpha chains; its size is not informative. V and J are TRBV5-6 and TRBJ2-7; D is perhaps TRBD1 (6 bases). V was clipped by 1 base and J by 3 bases, with 11 bases between them. The CDR3 sequence is 14 residues long. Germline V gene sequence: CDR1 SGHDT, CDR2 YYEEEE. CDR3 loop: CASSLRQGNYEQYF. The CDR3 region has the DNA TGTGCCAGCAGCTTGAGGCAGGGGAACTACGAGCAGTACTTC. Drawing the rest from reference TRBV5-6 and TRBJ2-7, the complete variable domain is DAGVTQSPTHLIKTRGQQVTLRCSPKSGHDTVSWYQQALGQGPQFIFQYYEEEERQRGNFPDRFSGHQFPNYSSELNVNALLLGDSALYLCASSLRQGNYEQYFGPGTRLTVT.

With respect to this clonotype: This beta chain is a stray read from a library made for alpha chains; its abundance is not meaningful. CDR3 DNA: TGTGCCAGCTCACCAAATCAGGGGCGGACTGAAGCTTTCTTT. This codes for CASSPNQGRTEAFF. This chain links TRBV18 with TRBJ1-1; tentatively, D is TRBD1 (6 bases). The CDR3 is made up of 14 amino acids. Trimming removed 2 bases from V and 5 bases from J, with 12 bases in between. Germline CDR1 KGHSH, CDR2 LQKENI.

In this sample, this clonotype turned up many times. The size of this beta chain means little, since it is a stray read in a library made for alpha chains. The chain has TRBV5-1 and TRBJ2-5; TRBD1 aligns across 7 bases. In germline, CDR1 is SGHRS, CDR2 YFSETQ. This CDR3 comprises 14 residues. Trimming cost V 4 bases and J 4 bases; bases outside gene matches: 7. This chain's CDR3 is CASSPGRTGETQYF. In DNA, the CDR3 is TGCGCCAGCAGCCCCGGACGGACAGGAGAGACCCAGTACTTC.

Many counts were recorded for this clonotype. Within a library made for alpha chains, this beta chain is off target, and its count is uninformative. The rearrangement links TRBV5-1 to TRBJ2-3; weak D call: TRBD2 (6 bases). CDR3 length: 15 amino acids. V lost 5 bases and J lost 1, with 14 bases in between. From germline, CDR1 is SGHRS and CDR2 YFSETQ. CDR3 protein: CASSYRDSRTDTQYF. The CDR3 DNA reads as TGCGCCAGCAGTTATCGGGACTCGCGCACAGATACGCAGTATTTT.

This clonotype was counted at least ten times. Since it is a stray read in a library aimed at alpha chains, this beta chain has a size that is not meaningful. The chain combines TRBV18 with TRBJ1-5, with TRBD1 identical over 8 bases. The CDR3 sequence is 15 residues long. The germline V gene has CDR1 KGHSH and CDR2 LQKENI. V gave up 2 bases and J gave up 3 bases; unmatched junction bases: 3. The CDR3 nucleotides read TGTGCCAGCTCACCAGCGGACAGGGCCAATCAGCCCCAGCATTTT. Translating it yields CASSPADRANQPQHF.

This clonotype was counted many times. Since it is a stray read in a library aimed at alpha chains, this beta chain has a size that is not meaningful. This chain links TRBV29-1 with TRBJ2-3; the D is unclear. CDR3 length: 13 amino acids. Germline V gene sequence: CDR1 SQVTM, CDR2 ANQGSEA. This CDR3 is CSLRYTSTDTQYF. The CDR3, as DNA: TGCTCCCTCAGATACACGAGCACAGATACGCAGTATTTT.

Sample share makes this clonotype medium-sized (0.01 to 0.1%). This beta chain is an off-target read within a library intended for alpha chains, so its frequency means little. This chain connects TRBV20-1 to TRBJ2-7; the D gene could be TRBD1 or TRBD2 (5 bases each). The CDR3 is made up of 14 amino acids. Looked up from germline, CDR1 is DFQATT and CDR2 is SNEGSKA (reference sequence). Between the trimmed V and J ends, which lost 5 bases and 5 bases, there was a span of 19 bases. CDR3 in amino acids: CSAPPPGRANEQYF. CDR3 nucleotide sequence: TGCAGTGCTCCACCCCCGGGACGAGCTAACGAGCAGTACTTC.

This clonotype was counted many times. A library made for alpha chains picked up this beta chain off target, so its size means little. V is TRBV4-2 and J is TRBJ2-2; TRBD2 matches at 10 bases. J gave up 3 bases and V 4 bases, and 5 bases lay outside the gene matches. The CDR3 has 16 residues. Germline CDR1 LGHNA, CDR2 YNFKEQ. CDR3 in amino acids: CASSPAAGGYTGELFF. The CDR3 DNA reads TGTGCCAGCAGCCCAGCAGCGGGAGGGTACACCGGGGAGCTGTTTTTT.

This clonotype was seen many times. This beta chain represents an off-target read in a library built for alpha chains; its size is of limited meaning. DNA of the CDR3: TGCAGCACTAGCGGGGGGCCGTTCGGCACAGATACGCAGTATTTT. Its translation is CSTSGGPFGTDTQYF. The rearrangement links TRBV20-1 to TRBJ2-3; 12 bases line up with TRBD2. The CDR3 runs 15 residues. CDR1 DFQATT and CDR2 SNEGSKA come from the germline V gene (reference sequence).

This clonotype was picked up many times. This beta chain represents an off-target read in a library built for alpha chains; its size is of limited meaning. The rearrangement joins TRBV12-3 or TRBV12-4 to TRBJ2-1; 11 positions agree with TRBD1. J lost 8 bases, V lost 2 bases, and 8 bases had no gene match. The CDR3 is 16 amino acids. The chain's CDR3 is CASSLILGQGGDEQFF. The CDR3 DNA sequence: TGTGCCAGCAGTTTAATATTGGGACAGGGGGGCGATGAGCAGTTCTTC.

In regard to this clonotype: A library made for alpha chains picked up this beta chain off target, so its size means little. The V call is TRBV28, the J call TRBJ2-7; D is undetermined. CDR3 size: 11 residues. Between the trimmed V and J ends, which lost 2 bases and 4 bases, there was a span of 3 bases. Germline lookup yields CDR1 MDHEN and CDR2 SYDVKM. For the CDR3, the DNA is TGTGCCAGCAGTTTACGGTACGAGCAGTACTTC. Encoded protein: CASSLRYEQYF.

This clonotype was seen many times. The junction departs from the called germline gene at one end, perhaps through a read error. The size of this beta chain means little, since it is a stray read in a library made for alpha chains. The rearrangement joins TRBV20-1 to TRBJ2-5, with 7 bases that match TRBD1. Looked up from germline, CDR1 is DFQATT and CDR2 is SNEGSKA (reference sequence). This CDR3 is 11 amino acids long. As DNA, the CDR3 is TGCAGTGCCCTAGACAGGGATTCCCAAAAGTTC. It codes for CSALDRDSQKF.